Each of the 26 T cell receptor beta chains below was sequenced from the same sample in a study of blood T cells in healthy people across ages. For the second PCR, which ran for about 7 to 11 cycles, a sample-barcoded 5' primer and a J-beta primer mix were used. TCRdb independently ran MiXCR on the 5' RACE reads; one entry per CDR3 protein. The sample has fewer than 700,000 distinct CDR3 sequences; around half are singletons. The sample was blood. These receptor sequences come from an elderly man in good health.

This clonotype appeared a few times. The chain is built from TRBV25-1 and TRBJ1-2; TRBD1 might be the D (5 bases). Per the germline V gene, CDR1 is MGHDK and CDR2 is SYGVNS. The V and J ends lost 3 bases and 7 bases respectively, with 21 bases between them. The CDR3 is made up of 16 amino acids. CDR3 in amino acids: CASSDPSQGLKIGYTF. As DNA, the CDR3 is TGTGCCAGCAGTGACCCAAGCCAGGGCCTTAAAATTGGCTACACCTTC.

The V call is TRBV2, the J call TRBJ2-5, with D unresolved. V lost 6 bases, J lost 0 bases, and 11 bases lay in between. Germline V gene data show CDR1 as SNHLY and CDR2 as FYNNEI. The CDR3 loop spans 14 amino acids. The CDR3 spells CASRATVNQETQYF. The DNA for the CDR3 is TGTGCCAGCAGGGCCACAGTCAACCAAGAGACCCAGTACTTC.

The J gene is TRBJ1-2, the V gene TRBV7-2; possibly TRBD1 for D (6 bases). CDR1 SGHTA and CDR2 FQGNSA come from the germline V gene. CDR3 size: 14 residues. V was pared by 4 bases and J by 4 bases, with 13 bases between. The DNA of the CDR3 is TGTGCCAGCAGCTCAGGAGGGGGGTCCTATGGCTACACCTTC. It specifies CASSSGGGSYGYTF. The full variable domain, rest sourced from reference TRBV7-2 and TRBJ1-2, is GAGVSQSPSNKVTEKGKDVELRCDPISGHTALYWYRQSLGQGLEFLIYFQGNSAPDKSGLPSDRFSAERTGGSVSTLTIQRTQQEDSAVYLCASSSGGGSYGYTFGSGTRLTVV.

For this clonotype: One base away lies a much larger clone, so this may be a sequencing read error. This rearrangement joins TRBV9 to TRBJ2-5; D might be TRBD1 (6 bases). V gave up 4 bases and J gave up 4 bases, with 17 bases separating them. The CDR3 is 15 residues long. Per germline, CDR1 SGDLS and CDR2 YYNGEE. CDR3 sequence: CASSLRTGSRETQYF. Written as DNA, the CDR3 is TGTGCCAGCAGCCTTCGAACAGGGTCCCGAGAGACCCAGTACTTC.

This clonotype was observed many times. The V gene is TRBV6-5, the J gene TRBJ2-7, with 7 bases matching TRBD1. Germline V gene lookup returns CDR1 MNHEY and CDR2 SVGAGI. The CDR3 is made up of 14 amino acids. The junction had 7 bases not matched to a gene; V was cut back by 6 bases and J by 2 bases. CDR3 sequence: CASRPTGKAYEQYF. DNA of the CDR3: TGTGCCAGCAGGCCGACAGGGAAAGCCTACGAGCAGTACTTC.

The genes are TRBV20-1 and TRBJ1-2; 11 positions match TRBD1. V shed 3 bases, J shed 7 bases, and the junction held 10 bases outside the gene matches. Germline V gene sequence: CDR1 DFQATT, CDR2 SNEGSKA (reference sequence). The CDR3 totals 15 residues. The CDR3: CSARESGTGGRGYTF. CDR3 DNA: TGCAGTGCTAGGGAGTCTGGGACAGGGGGTCGTGGCTACACCTTC.

CDR3 in amino acids: CSVVNQGPTDTQYF. The CDR3, as DNA: TGCAGCGTTGTCAATCAGGGGCCCACAGATACGCAGTATTTT. This chain joins TRBV29-1 and TRBJ2-3; weak D call: TRBD1 (6 bases). The V end lost 4 bases, the J end lost 2 bases, and 13 bases lay between the germline ends. From germline, CDR1 is SQVTM and CDR2 ANQGSEA. The CDR3 has 14 amino acids.

DNA for the CDR3: TGTGCCAGCAGTGATCAGGGGATGGGGAACACCGGGGAGCTGTTTTTT. This codes for CASSDQGMGNTGELFF. The chain combines TRBV6-1 with TRBJ2-2; perhaps TRBD1 as D (6 bases). Germline CDR1 reads MNHNS; CDR2 reads SASEGT. The CDR3 loop spans 16 amino acids. Trimming removed 3 bases from V and 1 base from J, with 12 bases in between.

This chain connects TRBV6-1 to TRBJ2-7; 8 nucleotides align to TRBD1. Per the germline V gene, CDR1 is MNHNS and CDR2 is SASEGT. Germline trimming cut 6 bases from V and 3 bases from J; bases unmatched to any gene: 10. The CDR3 spans 15 residues. The CDR3 nucleotides are TGTGCCAGCAGGAAGGACAGGGAGGCTGGCTACGAGCAGTACTTC. Translating gives CASRKDREAGYEQYF.

The CDR3 spells CASSHSADSSYEQYF. The CDR3 DNA is TGTGCCAGCAGCCACTCAGCGGATAGCTCCTACGAGCAGTACTTC. The chain recombines TRBV7-2 with TRBJ2-7, with a possible D match to TRBD2 (5 bases). Germline V gene sequence: CDR1 SGHTA, CDR2 FQGNSA. V lost 5 bases and J 0 bases, leaving 14 bases between the germline ends. CDR3 length: 15 amino acids.

The chain employs TRBV25-1 and TRBJ2-7, with D unclear. This CDR3 spans 12 amino acids. Trimming stripped 2 bases from V and 7 bases from J, with 9 bases between. The V gene's germline CDR1 is MGHDK and CDR2 SYGVNS. The CDR3 loop reads CASSEDRREQYF. The CDR3 DNA reads as TGTGCCAGCAGTGAAGACCGGCGGGAGCAGTACTTC.

In this sample, this clonotype turned up a few times. The rearrangement uses TRBV29-1 and TRBJ2-1, with D possibly being TRBD1 or TRBD2 (5 bases each). Germline CDR1 is SQVTM and CDR2 is ANQGSEA. The V and J ends lost 7 bases and 1 base respectively, with 14 bases between them. The CDR3 totals 14 residues. CDR3 bases: TGCAGCGCCCAATCAGGGAGTTCCTACAATGAGCAGTTCTTC. Amino acid sequence: CSAQSGSSYNEQFF.

V gene TRBV6-2 or TRBV6-3 combines with J gene TRBJ2-1, with D maybe TRBD1 (6 bases). The V end lost 0 bases, the J end lost 4 bases, and 10 bases lay between the germline ends. The germline CDR1 and CDR2 sequences are MNHEY and SVGEGT. CDR3 length: 15 residues. As DNA, the CDR3 is TGTGCCAGCAGTTACTCGAGGGGGAAATACAATGAGCAGTTCTTC. This encodes CASSYSRGKYNEQFF.

The V call is TRBV7-2, the J call TRBJ2-7; D unresolved. Trimming pared 5 bases from V and 3 bases from J, leaving 11 bases between. CDR1 is SGHTA and CDR2 is FQGNSA in the germline V gene. This CDR3 region has 13 residues. The CDR3 DNA is TGTGCCAGCAGCCACAGAATTTACTACGAGCAGTACTTC. It codes for CASSHRIYYEQYF.

This chain joins TRBV7-8 and TRBJ2-5; D not resolved. Germline CDR1 SGHVS, CDR2 FQNEAQ. Trimming shortened V by 0 bases and J by 0 bases, and 8 bases separated the two germline ends. The CDR3 contains 15 residues. The CDR3 sequence: CASSLALPYQETQYF. The DNA for the CDR3 is TGTGCCAGCAGCTTAGCGCTCCCGTACCAAGAGACCCAGTACTTC.

This chain links TRBV18 with TRBJ1-1; TRBD1 matches at 7 bases. This CDR3 comprises 16 residues. Trimming took 3 bases from V and 1 from J; bases not matched to a gene: 8. Germline lookup yields CDR1 KGHSH and CDR2 LQKENI. CDR3 loop: CASSPKNRQGNTEAFF. The CDR3 DNA is TGTGCCAGCTCACCTAAGAATCGACAGGGGAACACTGAAGCTTTCTTT.

This chain joins TRBV27 and TRBJ2-7; 10 bases line up with TRBD2. Germline trimming cut 5 bases from V and 1 base from J; bases unmatched to any gene: 2. The CDR3 has 14 amino acids. The germline CDR1 and CDR2 sequences are MNHEY and SMNVEV (reference sequence). In DNA, the CDR3 is TGTGCCAGCAGTAGCGGGAGGGTATCCTACGAGCAGTACTTC. This encodes CASSSGRVSYEQYF.

The chain links TRBV20-1 to TRBJ2-1; 8 bases map to TRBD2. V shed 1 base and J 4 bases; nucleotides not matched to a gene: 6. Per germline, CDR1 DFQATT and CDR2 SNEGSKA (reference sequence). This CDR3 is built from 15 residues. CDR3 sequence (DNA): TGCAGTGCTAGAGTCCCGGGACTAGATTACAATGAGCAGTTCTTC. The encoded protein is CSARVPGLDYNEQFF.

This chain links TRBV29-1 with TRBJ1-4; 9 bases fit TRBD1. The V gene end was trimmed by 0 bases and the J gene end by 13 bases; junction bases not matched to a gene: 9. The CDR3 has 14 amino acids. The V gene's germline CDR1 is SQVTM and CDR2 ANQGSEA. The CDR3 reads CSVEDPQGARRLFF. CDR3 bases: TGCAGCGTTGAAGATCCACAGGGGGCCAGGCGACTGTTTTTT.

The V gene is TRBV5-1, the J gene TRBJ2-3, with D possibly TRBD2 on 5 matching bases. CDR3 size: 13 residues. The V and J ends lost 2 bases and 4 bases respectively, with 8 bases between them. The germline V gene has CDR1 SGHRS and CDR2 YFSETQ. The CDR3 coding sequence is TGCGCCAGCAGCTTTGAGGGTGCAGATACGCAGTATTTT. Protein product: CASSFEGADTQYF.

The genes are TRBV29-1 and TRBJ2-1, with a tentative D call TRBD1 (6 bases). The J call is doubtful: the DNA matches TRBJ2-7 better. The germline CDR1 and CDR2 sequences are SQVTM and ANQGSEA. The CDR3 is 14 amino acids. CDR3 sequence reads: CSVATGNFYNEQYF. CDR3 nucleotide sequence: TGCAGCGTAGCGACAGGAAACTTCTACAATGAGCAGTACTTC.

This clonotype was detected a few times. This chain connects TRBV24-1 to TRBJ2-3; TRBD2 matches 7 bases. In germline, CDR1 is KGHDR, CDR2 SFDVKD. V lost 6 bases to trimming and J lost 3 bases; unmatched junction nucleotides: 2. The CDR3 loop spans 13 amino acids. CDR3 in amino acids: CATSPRGTDTQYF. CDR3 in DNA: TGTGCCACCAGTCCGCGGGGGACAGATACGCAGTATTTT.

This clonotype was seen once. This chain links TRBV12-3 or TRBV12-4 with TRBJ1-1; no definite D call. The CDR3 extends over 13 amino acids. Trimming pared 6 bases from V and 1 base from J, leaving 9 bases between. The CDR3 DNA reads as TGTGCCAGCAGCGGGCTCGAGAACACTGAAGCTTTCTTT. Translation: CASSGLENTEAFF.

V and J are TRBV6-6 and TRBJ2-7; 14 positions match TRBD2. V lost 2 bases and J lost 7; bases outside the gene matches: 7. The CDR3 is made up of 16 amino acids. Germline CDR1 reads MNHNY; CDR2 reads SVGAGI (reference sequence). Here the CDR3 DNA reads TGTGCCAGCAGTTACGGGACTAGCGGGAGTGGAAATGAGCAGTACTTC. Protein sequence: CASSYGTSGSGNEQYF.

The rearrangement links TRBV9 to TRBJ2-7; 11 nucleotides align to TRBD2. The CDR3 is made up of 19 amino acids. J gave up 0 bases and V 4 bases, and 15 bases lay outside the gene matches. CDR1 is SGDLS, CDR2 YYNGEE, per germline. The DNA of the CDR3 is TGTGCCAGCAGCAATCGGACGAGACCGGGACTAGCGGACTCCTACGAGCAGTACTTC. Residues: CASSNRTRPGLADSYEQYF.

This clonotype was counted only a few times. The chain links TRBV25-1 to TRBJ1-4; D gene uncertain. Trimming shortened V by 6 bases and J by 0 bases, and 11 bases separated the two germline ends. The CDR3 has 15 amino acids. The germline V gene has CDR1 MGHDK and CDR2 SYGVNS. The DNA of the CDR3 is TGTGCCAGCAGAGGCAGCCTTGCAACTAATGAAAAACTGTTTTTT. The encoded protein is CASRGSLATNEKLFF.